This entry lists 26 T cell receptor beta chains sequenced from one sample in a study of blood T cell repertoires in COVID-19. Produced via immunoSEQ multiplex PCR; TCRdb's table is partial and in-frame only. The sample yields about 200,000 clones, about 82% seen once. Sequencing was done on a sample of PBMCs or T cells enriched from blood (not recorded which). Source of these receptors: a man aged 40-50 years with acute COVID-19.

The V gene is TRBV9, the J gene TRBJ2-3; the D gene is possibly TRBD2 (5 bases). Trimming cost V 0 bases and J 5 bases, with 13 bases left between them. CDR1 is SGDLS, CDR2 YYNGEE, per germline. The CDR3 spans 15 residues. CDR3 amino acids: CASSVAHGIGDTQYF. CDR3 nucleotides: TGTGCCAGCAGCGTAGCGCACGGGATTGGAGATACGCAGTATTTT.

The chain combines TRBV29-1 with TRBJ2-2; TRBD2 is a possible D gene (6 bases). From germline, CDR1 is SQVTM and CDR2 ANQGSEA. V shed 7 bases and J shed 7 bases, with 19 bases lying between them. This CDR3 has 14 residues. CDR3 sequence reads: CSARALATDGELFF. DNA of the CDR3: TGCAGCGCCCGGGCCCTAGCGACCGACGGGGAGCTGTTTTTT.

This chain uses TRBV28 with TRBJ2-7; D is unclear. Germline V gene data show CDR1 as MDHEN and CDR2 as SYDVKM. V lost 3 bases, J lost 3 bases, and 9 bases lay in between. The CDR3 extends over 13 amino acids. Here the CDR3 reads CASSFHSLYEQYF. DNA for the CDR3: TGTGCCAGCAGTTTCCACAGCCTCTACGAGCAGTACTTC.

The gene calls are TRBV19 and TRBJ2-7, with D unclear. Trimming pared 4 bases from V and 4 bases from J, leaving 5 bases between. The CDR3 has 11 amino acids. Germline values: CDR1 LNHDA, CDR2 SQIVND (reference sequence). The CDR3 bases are TGTGCCAGTAGTAGTATATACGAGCAGTACTTC. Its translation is CASSSIYEQYF.

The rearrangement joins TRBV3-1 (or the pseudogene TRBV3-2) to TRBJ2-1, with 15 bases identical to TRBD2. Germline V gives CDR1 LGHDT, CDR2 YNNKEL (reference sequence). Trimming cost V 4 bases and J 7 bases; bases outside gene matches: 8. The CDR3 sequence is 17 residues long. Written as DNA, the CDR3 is TGTGCCAGCAGCCGGACTAGCGGGAGGGCCATTCCTAATGAGCAGTTCTTC. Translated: CASSRTSGRAIPNEQFF.

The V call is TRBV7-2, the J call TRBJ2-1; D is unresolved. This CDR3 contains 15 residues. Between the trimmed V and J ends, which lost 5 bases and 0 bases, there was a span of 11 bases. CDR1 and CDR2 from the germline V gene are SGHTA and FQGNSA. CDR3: CASSPTSSSYNEQFF. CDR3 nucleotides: TGTGCCAGCAGCCCAACATCTAGCTCCTACAATGAGCAGTTCTTC.

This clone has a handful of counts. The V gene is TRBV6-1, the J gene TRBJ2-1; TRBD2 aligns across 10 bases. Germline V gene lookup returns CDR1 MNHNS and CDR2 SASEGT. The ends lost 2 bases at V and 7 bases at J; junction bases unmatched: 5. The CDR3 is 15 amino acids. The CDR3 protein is CASSELAGELNEQFF. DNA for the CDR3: TGTGCCAGCAGTGAACTAGCGGGAGAGCTTAATGAGCAGTTCTTC.

CDR3 DNA: TGTGCCAGCAGCCACCCCGGGTGGCTAGCGGGCAACACCGGGGAGCTGTTTTTT. Its protein product is CASSHPGWLAGNTGELFF. This chain joins TRBV3-1 (or the pseudogene TRBV3-2) and TRBJ2-2; TRBD2 agrees at 8 bases. V lost 3 bases to trimming and J lost 2 bases; unmatched junction nucleotides: 11. Germline-derived CDR1 and CDR2 are LGHDT and YNNKEL (reference sequence). This CDR3 spans 18 amino acids.

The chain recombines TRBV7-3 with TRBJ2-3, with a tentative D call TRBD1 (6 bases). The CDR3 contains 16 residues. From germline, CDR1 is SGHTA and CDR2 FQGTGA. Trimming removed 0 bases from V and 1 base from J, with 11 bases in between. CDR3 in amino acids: CASSLTSQGRTDTQYF. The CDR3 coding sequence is TGTGCCAGCAGCTTAACGTCACAGGGCCGCACAGATACGCAGTATTTT. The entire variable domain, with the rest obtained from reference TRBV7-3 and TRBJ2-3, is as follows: GAGVSQTPSNKVTEKGKYVELRCDPISGHTALYWYRQSLGQGPEFLIYFQGTGAADDSGLPNDRFFAVRPEGSVSTLKIQRTERGDSAVYLCASSLTSQGRTDTQYFGPGTRLTVL.

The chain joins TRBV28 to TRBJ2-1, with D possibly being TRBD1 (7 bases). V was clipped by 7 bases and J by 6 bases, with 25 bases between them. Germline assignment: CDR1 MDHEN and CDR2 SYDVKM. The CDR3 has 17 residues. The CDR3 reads CASKRGGGNTLTNEQFF. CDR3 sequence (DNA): TGTGCCAGCAAACGAGGGGGCGGGAATACCCTCACCAATGAGCAGTTCTTC. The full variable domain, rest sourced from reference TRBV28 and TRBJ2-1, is DVKVTQSSRYLVKRTGEKVFLECVQDMDHENMFWYRQDPGLGLRLIYFSYDVKMKEKGDIPEGYSVSREKKERFSLILESASTNQTSMYLCASKRGGGNTLTNEQFFGPGTRLTVL.

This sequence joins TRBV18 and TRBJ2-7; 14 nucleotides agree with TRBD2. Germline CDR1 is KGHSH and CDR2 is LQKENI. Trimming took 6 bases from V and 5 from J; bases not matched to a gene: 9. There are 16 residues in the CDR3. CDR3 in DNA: TGTGCCAGCTCGCCGACTAGCGGGAGGGCCCGCGACGAGCAGTACTTC. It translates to CASSPTSGRARDEQYF.

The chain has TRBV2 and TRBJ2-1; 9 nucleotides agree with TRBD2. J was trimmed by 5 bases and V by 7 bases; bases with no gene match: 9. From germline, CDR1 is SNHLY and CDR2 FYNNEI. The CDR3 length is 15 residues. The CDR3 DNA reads TGTGCCAGCATTCCCCTGGGACTAGCCAACAATGAGCAGTTCTTC. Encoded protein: CASIPLGLANNEQFF.

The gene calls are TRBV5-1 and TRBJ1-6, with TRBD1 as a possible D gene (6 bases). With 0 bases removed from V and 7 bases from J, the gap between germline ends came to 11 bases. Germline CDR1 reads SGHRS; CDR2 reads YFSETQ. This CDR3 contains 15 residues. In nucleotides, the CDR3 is TGCGCCAGCAGCTTGGAACAGGGTAGGAATTCACCCCTCCACTTT. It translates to CASSLEQGRNSPLHF.

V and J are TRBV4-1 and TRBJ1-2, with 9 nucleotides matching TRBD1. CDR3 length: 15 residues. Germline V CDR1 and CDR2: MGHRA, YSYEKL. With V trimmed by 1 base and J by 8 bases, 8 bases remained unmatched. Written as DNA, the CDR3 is TGCGCCAGCAGCCAAGGCACAGGGGGCCTAGGGGGCTACACCTTC. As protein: CASSQGTGGLGGYTF.

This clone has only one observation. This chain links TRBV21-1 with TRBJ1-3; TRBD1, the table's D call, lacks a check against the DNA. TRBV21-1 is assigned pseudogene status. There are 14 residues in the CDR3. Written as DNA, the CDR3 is TGTGCCAGCAGCAACCGGGACAGGTGGAACACCATATATTTT. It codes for CASSNRDRWNTIYF.

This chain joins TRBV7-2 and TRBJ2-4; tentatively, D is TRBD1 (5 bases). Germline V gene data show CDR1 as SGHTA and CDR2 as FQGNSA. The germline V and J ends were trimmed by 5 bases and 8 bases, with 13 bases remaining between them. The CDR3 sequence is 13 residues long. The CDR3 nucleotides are TGTGCCAGCAGCCCCAGGGCCGCCGACATTCAGTACTTC. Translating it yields CASSPRAADIQYF.

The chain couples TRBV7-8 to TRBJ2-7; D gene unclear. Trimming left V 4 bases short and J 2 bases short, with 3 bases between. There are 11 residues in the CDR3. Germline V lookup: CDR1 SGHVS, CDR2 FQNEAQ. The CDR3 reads CASSSTYEQYF. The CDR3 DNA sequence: TGTGCCAGCAGCTCAACCTACGAGCAGTACTTC.

The CDR3 nucleotides are TGTGCCAGCAGCTTAGAGGGACTAGCGGGCGGATTCACAGATACGCAGTATTTT. Encoded protein: CASSLEGLAGGFTDTQYF. The chain couples TRBV7-9 to TRBJ2-3, with 12 bases matching TRBD2. Germline V gene lookup returns CDR1 SEHNR and CDR2 FQNEAQ (reference sequence). V lost 1 base, J lost 2 bases, and 7 bases stayed unmatched. The CDR3 length is 18 residues.

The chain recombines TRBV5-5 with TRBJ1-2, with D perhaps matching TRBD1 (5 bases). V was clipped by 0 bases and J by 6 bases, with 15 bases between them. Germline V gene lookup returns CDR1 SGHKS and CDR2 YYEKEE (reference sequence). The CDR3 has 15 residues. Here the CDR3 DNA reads TGTGCCAGCAGCTTGGCGTCACGAGGAGGGGATGGCTACACCTTC. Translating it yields CASSLASRGGDGYTF.

The CDR3 spells CSNLGGGGETQYF. CDR3 DNA sequence: TGCAGCAACCTGGGCGGCGGAGGAGAGACCCAGTACTTC. The chain uses TRBV29-1 and TRBJ2-5, with D perhaps TRBD2 (5 bases). This CDR3 spans 13 amino acids. V was trimmed by 8 bases and J by 4 bases, leaving 17 bases between them. In germline, CDR1 is SQVTM, CDR2 ANQGSEA.

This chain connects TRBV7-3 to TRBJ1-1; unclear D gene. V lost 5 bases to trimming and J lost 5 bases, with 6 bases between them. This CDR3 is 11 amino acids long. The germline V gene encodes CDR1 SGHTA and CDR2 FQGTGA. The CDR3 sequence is CASSAGTEAFF. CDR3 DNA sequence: TGTGCCAGCAGCGCAGGAACTGAAGCTTTCTTT. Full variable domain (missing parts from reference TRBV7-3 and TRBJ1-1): GAGVSQTPSNKVTEKGKYVELRCDPISGHTALYWYRQSLGQGPEFLIYFQGTGAADDSGLPNDRFFAVRPEGSVSTLKIQRTERGDSAVYLCASSAGTEAFFGQGTRLTVV.

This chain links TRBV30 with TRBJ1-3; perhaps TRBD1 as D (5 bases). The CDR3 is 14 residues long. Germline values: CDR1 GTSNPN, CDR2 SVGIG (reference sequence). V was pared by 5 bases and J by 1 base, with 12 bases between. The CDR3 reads CAWSVTASGNTIYF. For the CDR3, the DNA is TGTGCCTGGTCAGTGACAGCTTCTGGAAACACCATATATTTT.

The CDR3: CASNREEETQYF. The CDR3 coding sequence is TGTGCCAGCAACCGGGAGGAAGAGACCCAGTACTTC. V is TRBV2 and J is TRBJ2-5; 7 bases line up with TRBD2. Germline V gene lookup returns CDR1 SNHLY and CDR2 FYNNEI. V lost 7 bases and J lost 3; bases outside the gene matches: 2. This CDR3 comprises 12 residues. The complete variable domain, with remaining parts taken from reference TRBV2 and TRBJ2-5, reads EPEVTQTPSHQVTQMGQEVILRCVPISNHLYFYWYRQILGQKVEFLVSFYNNEISEKSEIFDDQFSVERPDGSNFTLKIRSTKLEDSAMYFCASNREEETQYFGPGTRLLVL.

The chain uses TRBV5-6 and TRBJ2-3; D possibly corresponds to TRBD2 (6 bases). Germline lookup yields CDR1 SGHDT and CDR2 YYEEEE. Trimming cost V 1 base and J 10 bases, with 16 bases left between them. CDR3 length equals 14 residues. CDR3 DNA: TGTGCCAGCAGCTTGCTAGCGCCAACGGGGGCGCAGTATTTT. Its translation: CASSLLAPTGAQYF.

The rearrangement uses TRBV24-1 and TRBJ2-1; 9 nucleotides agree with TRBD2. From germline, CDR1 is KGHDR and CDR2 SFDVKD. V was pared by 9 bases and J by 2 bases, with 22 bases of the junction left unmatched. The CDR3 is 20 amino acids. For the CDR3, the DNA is TGTGCCACCTCGGGGCGGCGGGAGGGCCATACGAACAAGGCCTACAATGAGCAGTTCTTC. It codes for CATSGRREGHTNKAYNEQFF.

The CDR3: CASTPDPGAKPQHF. Written as DNA, the CDR3 is TGTGCCAGTACCCCCGATCCGGGAGCCAAGCCCCAGCATTTT. V gene TRBV19 combines with J gene TRBJ1-5; no clear D gene. The V end was cut by 7 bases, the J end by 8 bases, with 18 bases between. The germline gives CDR1 LNHDA, CDR2 SQIVND (reference sequence). The CDR3 is made up of 14 amino acids.